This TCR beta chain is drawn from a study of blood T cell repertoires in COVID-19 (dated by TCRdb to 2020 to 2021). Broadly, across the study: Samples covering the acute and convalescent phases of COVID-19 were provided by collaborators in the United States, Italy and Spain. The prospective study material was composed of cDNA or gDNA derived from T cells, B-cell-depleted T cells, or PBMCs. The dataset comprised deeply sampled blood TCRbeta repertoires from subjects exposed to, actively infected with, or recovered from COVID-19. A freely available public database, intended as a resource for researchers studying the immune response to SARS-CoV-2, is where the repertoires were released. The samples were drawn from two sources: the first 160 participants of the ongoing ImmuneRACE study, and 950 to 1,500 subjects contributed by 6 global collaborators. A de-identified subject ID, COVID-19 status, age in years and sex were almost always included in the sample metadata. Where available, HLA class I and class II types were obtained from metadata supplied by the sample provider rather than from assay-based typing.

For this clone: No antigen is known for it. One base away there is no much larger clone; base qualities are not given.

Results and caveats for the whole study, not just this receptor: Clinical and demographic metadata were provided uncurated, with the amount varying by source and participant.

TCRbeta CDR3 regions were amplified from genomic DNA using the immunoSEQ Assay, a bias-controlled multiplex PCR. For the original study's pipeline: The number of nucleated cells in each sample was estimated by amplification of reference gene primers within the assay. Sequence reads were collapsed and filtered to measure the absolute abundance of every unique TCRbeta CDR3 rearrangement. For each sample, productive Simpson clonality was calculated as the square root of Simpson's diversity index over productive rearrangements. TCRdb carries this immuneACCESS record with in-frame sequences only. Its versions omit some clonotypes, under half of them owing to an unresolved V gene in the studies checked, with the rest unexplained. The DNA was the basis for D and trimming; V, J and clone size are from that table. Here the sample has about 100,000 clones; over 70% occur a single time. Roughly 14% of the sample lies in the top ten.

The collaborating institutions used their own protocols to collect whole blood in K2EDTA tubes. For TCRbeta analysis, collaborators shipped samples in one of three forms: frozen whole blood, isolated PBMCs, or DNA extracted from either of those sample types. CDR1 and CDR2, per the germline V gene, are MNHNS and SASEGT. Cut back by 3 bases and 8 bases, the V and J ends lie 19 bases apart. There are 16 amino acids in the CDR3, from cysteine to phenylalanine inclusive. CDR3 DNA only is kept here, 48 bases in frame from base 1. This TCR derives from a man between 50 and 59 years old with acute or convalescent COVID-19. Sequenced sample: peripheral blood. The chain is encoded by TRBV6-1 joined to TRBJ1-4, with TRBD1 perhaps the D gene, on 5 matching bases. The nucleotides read TGTGCCAGCAGTGAGCGTCAGGGCCCCGTGAGGGAAAAACTGTTTTTT. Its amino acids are CASSERQGPVREKLFF.